Listed here are 16 T cell receptor beta chains from one sample, sequenced in a study of PD-1 blockade in mismatch repair-deficient tumors. Assay: immunoSEQ multiplex PCR; the TCRdb copy retains only in-frame clones and omits some. The data contain over 75,000 clones, more than 65% of them seen just once; the ten biggest clones take up approximately 2.7%. The specimen was peripheral blood, collected 12 weeks after starting pembrolizumab. The source of these receptors is an adult with mismatch repair-deficient cancer.

This chain links TRBV7-9 with TRBJ2-2; D remains unclear. The CDR3 loop spans 15 amino acids. Germline-derived CDR1 and CDR2 are SEHNR and FQNEAQ (reference sequence). V was clipped by 4 bases and J by 4 bases, with 13 bases between them. The CDR3 loop is CASSSGTLATGELFF. CDR3 bases: TGTGCCAGCAGCTCAGGTACCCTGGCCACCGGGGAGCTGTTTTTT.

The rearrangement uses TRBV6-6 and TRBJ1-1; 7 positions agree with TRBD1. The V and J ends lost 5 bases and 6 bases, in that order; junction bases with no gene match: 9. The CDR3 loop spans 14 amino acids. The germline V gene has CDR1 MNHNY and CDR2 SVGAGI (reference sequence). The CDR3 coding sequence is TGTGCCAGCAGTCCGCCCCTAGGACAGGCTGAAGCTTTCTTT. It specifies CASSPPLGQAEAFF.

The chain has TRBV15 and TRBJ2-3, with TRBD2 matching 7 bases. CDR3 length: 19 residues. CDR1 LNHNV and CDR2 YYDKDF come from the germline V gene (reference sequence). Trimming removed 6 bases from V and 2 bases from J; junction bases left unmatched: 20. The CDR3 DNA sequence: TGTGCCACCAGTGGACTAGGACCGGAGGAGGGGTTATCCACAGATACGCAGTATTTT. It encodes CATSGLGPEEGLSTDTQYF.

The chain recombines TRBV27 with TRBJ1-2, with 9 bases lining up with TRBD1. The CDR3 is made up of 15 amino acids. Germline trimming cut 5 bases from V and 2 bases from J; bases unmatched to any gene: 6. Per germline, CDR1 MNHEY and CDR2 SMNVEV (reference sequence). CDR3 sequence (DNA): TGTGCCAGCAGTCCTCACGACAGGGGGAACTATGGCTACACCTTC. Translation: CASSPHDRGNYGYTF.

The chain has TRBV6-5 and TRBJ2-7, with 7 bases aligning to TRBD2. The CDR3 spans 15 residues. Germline V gene sequence: CDR1 MNHEY, CDR2 SVGAGI. V lost 0 bases to trimming and J lost 2 bases; unmatched junction nucleotides: 4. CDR3 sequence (DNA): TGTGCCAGCAGTTACTCGAAGGGAGGGCCCTACGAGCAGTACTTC. Amino acid sequence: CASSYSKGGPYEQYF.

The chain couples TRBV27 to TRBJ2-5; tentatively, D is TRBD1 (6 bases). Germline CDR1 and CDR2: MNHEY and SMNVEV (reference sequence). The CDR3 is 16 residues long. Trimming cost V 0 bases and J 4 bases, with 15 bases left between them. DNA for the CDR3: TGTGCCAGCAGTTTATCTGTTGGGGGCTCCTCAGAGACCCAGTACTTC. Encoded protein: CASSLSVGGSSETQYF.

This clone has at least ten counts. The chain couples TRBV5-4 to TRBJ1-2; unclear D gene. The CDR3 sequence is 15 residues long. Per the germline V gene, CDR1 is SGHNT and CDR2 is YYREEE (reference sequence). Trimming stripped 2 bases from V and 4 bases from J, with 15 bases between. Here the CDR3 reads CASSFFTNPLYGYTF. The CDR3 coding sequence is TGTGCCAGCAGCTTCTTCACAAACCCACTCTATGGCTACACCTTC.

The chain has TRBV10-2 and TRBJ2-5; 7 nucleotides align to TRBD1. Per the germline V gene, CDR1 is WSHSY and CDR2 is SAAADI. Trimming removed 7 bases from V and 5 bases from J; junction bases left unmatched: 10. CDR3 size: 14 residues. As DNA, the CDR3 is TGCGCCAGCAAACAGGGGCCCCGAGCGGAGACCCAGTACTTC. Residues: CASKQGPRAETQYF.

V and J are TRBV7-6 and TRBJ1-1; tentatively, D is TRBD1 (6 bases). Looked up from germline, CDR1 is SGHVS and CDR2 is FNYEAQ. The V and J ends lost 5 bases and 4 bases respectively, with 17 bases between them. This CDR3 comprises 15 residues. The CDR3 nucleotides are TGTGCCAGCAGCACCCACACAGGGTTGGGCACTGAAGCTTTCTTT. Protein sequence: CASSTHTGLGTEAFF.

This clone has only one observation. V gene TRBV19 combines with J gene TRBJ1-1; the match to TRBD1 covers 9 bases. The CDR3 consists of 15 residues. In germline, CDR1 is LNHDA, CDR2 SQIVND (reference sequence). V gave up 5 bases and J gave up 4 bases; unmatched junction bases: 8. CDR3 residues: CASSLAGTGSTEAFF. For the CDR3, the DNA is TGTGCCAGTAGTCTCGCCGGGACAGGGAGCACTGAAGCTTTCTTT.

DNA for the CDR3: TGTGCCAGCAGCTTGCTAGCGGGAGTAAGGGGCGGGGAGCTGTTTTTT. It encodes CASSLLAGVRGGELFF. The chain couples TRBV5-4 to TRBJ2-2; 10 nucleotides line up with TRBD2. Germline CDR1 is SGHNT and CDR2 is YYREEE (reference sequence). The CDR3 has 16 residues. V shed 1 base, J shed 7 bases, and the junction held 7 bases outside the gene matches.

V usage is TRBV14 and J usage is TRBJ2-5, with D uncertain. CDR1 and CDR2 (germline): SGHDN, FVKESK. The CDR3 length is 14 residues. Trimming took 4 bases from V and 5 from J, leaving 14 bases between them. CDR3 amino acids: CASSPLGAGETQYF. In DNA, the CDR3 is TGTGCCAGCAGCCCTCTAGGAGCCGGCGAGACCCAGTACTTC. Filled out from reference TRBV14 and TRBJ2-5, the complete variable domain reads EAGVTQFPSHSVIEKGQTVTLRCDPISGHDNLYWYRRVMGKEIKFLLHFVKESKQDESGMPNNRFLAERTGGTYSTLKVQPAELEDSGVYFCASSPLGAGETQYFGPGTRLLVL.

The V gene is TRBV19, the J gene TRBJ2-3; 8 bases line up with TRBD2. V dropped 7 bases and J dropped 8; count of bases not matched to a gene: 8. CDR1 is LNHDA, CDR2 SQIVND, per germline (reference sequence). The CDR3 has 13 residues. The CDR3 DNA sequence: TGTGCCAGTATGGGACTAGGAGGTAGTACGCAGTATTTT. Its protein product is CASMGLGGSTQYF.

This clone was seen only once. The chain uses TRBV13 and TRBJ2-1; D not resolved. The germline CDR1 and CDR2 sequences are PRHDT and FYEKMQ (reference sequence). The germline V and J ends were trimmed by 0 bases and 8 bases, with 14 bases remaining between them. The CDR3 consists of 15 residues. The CDR3 DNA reads as TGTGCCAGCAGCTTAGGCCTTCTTCTCCCGGATGAGCAGTTCTTC. This encodes CASSLGLLLPDEQFF.

The chain joins TRBV27 to TRBJ1-1, with no clear D. Deletions cut 7 bases from V and 5 bases from J, with 20 bases between. Germline V gene data show CDR1 as MNHEY and CDR2 as SMNVEV (reference sequence). The CDR3 runs 15 residues. The CDR3 sequence is CASIISGIGRTEAFF. The CDR3 nucleotides are TGTGCCAGCATCATTTCCGGGATCGGCCGTACTGAAGCTTTCTTT.

The gene calls are TRBV5-4 and TRBJ2-7; TRBD2 aligns across 12 bases. V gave up 4 bases and J gave up 9 bases; unmatched junction bases: 11. Germline loops: CDR1 SGHNT, CDR2 YYREEE (reference sequence). The CDR3 covers 15 residues. This CDR3 is CASSQQGLAGSGQYF. The CDR3 bases are TGTGCCAGCAGCCAGCAGGGACTAGCGGGCTCAGGGCAGTACTTC.